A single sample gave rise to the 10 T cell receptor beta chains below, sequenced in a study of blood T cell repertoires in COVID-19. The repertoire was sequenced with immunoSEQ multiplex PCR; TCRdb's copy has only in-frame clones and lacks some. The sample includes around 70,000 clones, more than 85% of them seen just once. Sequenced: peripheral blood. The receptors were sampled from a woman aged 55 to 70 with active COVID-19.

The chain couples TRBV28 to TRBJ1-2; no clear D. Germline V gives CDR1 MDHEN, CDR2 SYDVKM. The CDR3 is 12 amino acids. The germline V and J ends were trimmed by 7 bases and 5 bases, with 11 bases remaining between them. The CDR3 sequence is CASKNEAYGYTF. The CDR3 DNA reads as TGTGCCAGCAAGAATGAGGCTTATGGCTACACCTTC.

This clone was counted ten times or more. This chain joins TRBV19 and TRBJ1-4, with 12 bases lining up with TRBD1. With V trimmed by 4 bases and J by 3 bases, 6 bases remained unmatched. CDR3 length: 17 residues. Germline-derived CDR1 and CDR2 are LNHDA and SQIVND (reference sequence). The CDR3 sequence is CASSTGDRGLANEKLFF. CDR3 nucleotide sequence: TGTGCCAGTAGTACTGGGGACAGGGGGCTTGCTAATGAAAAACTGTTTTTT.

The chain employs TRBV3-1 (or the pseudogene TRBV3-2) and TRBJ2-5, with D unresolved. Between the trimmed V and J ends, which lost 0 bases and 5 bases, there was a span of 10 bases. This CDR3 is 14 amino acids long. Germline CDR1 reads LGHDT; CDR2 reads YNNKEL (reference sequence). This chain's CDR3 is CASSQDWKEETQYF. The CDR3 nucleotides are TGTGCCAGCAGCCAAGATTGGAAGGAGGAGACCCAGTACTTC.

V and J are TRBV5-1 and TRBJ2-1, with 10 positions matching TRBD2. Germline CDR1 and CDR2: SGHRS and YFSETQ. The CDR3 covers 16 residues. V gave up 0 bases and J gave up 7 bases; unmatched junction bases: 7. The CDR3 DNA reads TGCGCCAGCAGCTTGGTAGCTAGCGGGAGATCAAATGAGCAGTTCTTC. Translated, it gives CASSLVASGRSNEQFF.

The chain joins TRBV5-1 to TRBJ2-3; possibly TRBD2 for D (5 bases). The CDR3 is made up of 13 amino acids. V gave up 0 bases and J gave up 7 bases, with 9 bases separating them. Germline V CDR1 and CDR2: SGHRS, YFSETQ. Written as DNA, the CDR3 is TGCGCCAGCAGCTTGGGGGGAGCCAATACGCAGTATTTT. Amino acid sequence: CASSLGGANTQYF.

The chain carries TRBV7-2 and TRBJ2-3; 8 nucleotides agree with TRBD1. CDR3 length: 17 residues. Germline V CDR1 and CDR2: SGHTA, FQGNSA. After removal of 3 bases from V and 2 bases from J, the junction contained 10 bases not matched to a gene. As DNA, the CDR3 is TGTGCCAGCAGCTTTTTGCAGGGGGCGTTGACCACAGATACGCAGTATTTT. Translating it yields CASSFLQGALTTDTQYF.

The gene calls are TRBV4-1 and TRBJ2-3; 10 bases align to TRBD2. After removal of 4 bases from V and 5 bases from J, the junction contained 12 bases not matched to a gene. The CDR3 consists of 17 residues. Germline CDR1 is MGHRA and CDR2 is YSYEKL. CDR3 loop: CASSPYRTSGLQDTQYF. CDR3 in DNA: TGCGCCAGCAGCCCTTACCGGACTAGCGGCTTACAAGATACGCAGTATTTT.

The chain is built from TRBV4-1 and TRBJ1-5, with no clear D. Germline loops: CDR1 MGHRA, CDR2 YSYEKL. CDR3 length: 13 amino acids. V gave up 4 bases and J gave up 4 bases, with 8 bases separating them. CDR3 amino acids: CASSPWPNQPQHF. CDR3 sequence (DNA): TGCGCCAGCAGCCCCTGGCCTAATCAGCCCCAGCATTTT.

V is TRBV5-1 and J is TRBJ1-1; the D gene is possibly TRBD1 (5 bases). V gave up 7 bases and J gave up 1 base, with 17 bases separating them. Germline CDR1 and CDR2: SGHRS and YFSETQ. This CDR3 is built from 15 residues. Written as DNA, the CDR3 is TGCGCCAGCCGGACTGACGCGGGACGGAACACTGAAGCTTTCTTT. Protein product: CASRTDAGRNTEAFF.

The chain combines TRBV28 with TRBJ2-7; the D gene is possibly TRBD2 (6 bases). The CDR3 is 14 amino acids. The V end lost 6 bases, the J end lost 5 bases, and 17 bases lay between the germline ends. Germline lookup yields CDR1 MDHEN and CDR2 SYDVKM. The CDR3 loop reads CASRAAGRPHEQYF. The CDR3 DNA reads TGTGCCAGCAGGGCCGCAGGGAGGCCTCACGAGCAGTACTTC.